This T cell receptor beta chain was sequenced during a study of regulatory T cells in long-lasting Graves disease. Regarding time point: persistent/refractory GD, antithyroid drugs over 5 years with positive TRAb. The TCR library was prepared using RNA isolated from PBMCs. V was shortened by 1 base and J by 8 bases, with 20 bases between the two germline ends. Germline lookup yields CDR1 SGHTA and CDR2 FQGNSA. The CDR3 consists of 16 residues. With iRepertoire HTBI primers and Arm-PCR of CDR3 regions, TCR beta libraries were built. TCRdb recomputed calls from the multiplex PCR reads with MiXCR, one row per CDR3 protein. The sample shows about 400,000 distinct CDR3 sequences, 20% of them seen only once.

This chain connects TRBV7-2 to TRBJ1-2, with TRBD1 as a possible D gene (5 bases). This TCR was recovered from a female donor with Graves disease. The sequences come from peripheral blood mononuclear cells (PBMCs), collected when the disease was refractory, from a patient treated with antithyroid drugs. This CDR3 reads CASSLGLLGQDRGYTF. The CDR3 DNA follows: TGTGCCAGCAGCTTAGGGCTTTTGGGGCAGGATCGAGGCTACACCTTC. The full variable domain, with the rest looked up from reference TRBV7-2 and TRBJ1-2, is GAGVSQSPSNKVTEKGKDVELRCDPISGHTALYWYRQSLGQGLEFLIYFQGNSAPDKSGLPSDRFSAERTGGSVSTLTIQRTQQEDSAVYLCASSLGLLGQDRGYTFGSGTRLTVV.